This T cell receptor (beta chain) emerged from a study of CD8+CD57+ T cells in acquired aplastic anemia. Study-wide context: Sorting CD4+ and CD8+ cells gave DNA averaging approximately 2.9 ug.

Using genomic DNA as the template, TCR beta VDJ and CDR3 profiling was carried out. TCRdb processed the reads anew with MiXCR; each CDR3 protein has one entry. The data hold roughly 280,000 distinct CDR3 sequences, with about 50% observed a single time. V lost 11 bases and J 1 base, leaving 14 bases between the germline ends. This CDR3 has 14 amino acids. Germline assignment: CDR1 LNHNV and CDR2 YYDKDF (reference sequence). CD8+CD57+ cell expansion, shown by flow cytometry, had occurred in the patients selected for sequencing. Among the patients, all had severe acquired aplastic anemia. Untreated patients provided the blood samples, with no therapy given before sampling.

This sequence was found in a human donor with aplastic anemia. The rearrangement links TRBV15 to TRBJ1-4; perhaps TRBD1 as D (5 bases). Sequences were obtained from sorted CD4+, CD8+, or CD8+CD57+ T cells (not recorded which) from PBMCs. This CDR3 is CASRYGGTNEKLFF. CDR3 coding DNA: TGTGCCTCGCGCTACGGGGGAACTAATGAAAAACTGTTTTTT. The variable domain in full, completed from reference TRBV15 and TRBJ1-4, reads DAMVIQNPRYQVTQFGKPVTLSCSQTLNHNVMYWYQQKSSQAPKLLFHYYDKDFNNEADTPDNFQSRRPNTSFCFLDIRSPGLGDTAMYLCASRYGGTNEKLFFGSGTQLSVL.